The entry below gives a single TCR beta chain sequence along with its context. Its target is unknown. The data stem from a study of cytomegalovirus exposure and HLA in healthy donors. Study-wide findings and caveats: Reports described diagnosis of cytomegalovirus status by the classifier as highly specific and sensitive.

Method: immunoSEQ multiplex PCR; TCRdb's copy keeps in-frame clones and lacks some. The data show about 190,000 clones, with roughly 83% seen just once and about 1.5% held by the top ten. From the 120-subject validation cohort, which was separate from the roughly 610-subject first cohort, the donors were drawn. CDR3 length equals 13 residues. In germline, CDR1 is MNHNS, CDR2 SASEGT. Trimming cost V 6 bases and J 5 bases, with 10 bases left between them. Sequencing was carried out using PBMCs. This rearrangement joins TRBV6-1 to TRBJ2-2, with a weak D call TRBD2 (5 bases). The receptor's source is a woman aged 18-29 years in good health and CMV-seronegative. The CDR3 DNA reads as TGTGCCAGCAGGAGGGATGGAACCGGGGAGCTGTTTTTT. Amino acid sequence: CASRRDGTGELFF.